This T cell receptor beta chain emerged from a study of T cells in Graves' hyperthyroidism and ophthalmopathy. Study results and caveats: Most thyroid clonotypes with frequency above 0.001 were detected in blood.

This clonotype has a count of ten or more. As yet, its antigen is unknown. Uncontrolled infections, other autoimmune diseases, pregnancy or lactation led to exclusion of patients. The CDR3 consists of 16 residues. CDR1 is MNHEY, CDR2 SMNVEV, per germline (reference sequence). V was clipped by 0 bases and J by 7 bases; unmatched bases: 10. Amplification of TCR beta CDR3 regions was performed using RNA transcripts as template. The primer set for the first-round RT-PCR of the TCR CDR3 was HTBI. TCRdb processed the multiplex PCR reads anew with MiXCR; each CDR3 protein has one entry. The table includes some 360,000 distinct CDR3 sequences, 15% to 20% detected once.

The TCR comes from a woman between 40 and 50 years old with Graves' ophthalmopathy. Material for sequencing was blood. The gene calls are TRBV27 and TRBJ1-2; 8 bases are shared with TRBD1. The CDR3 here is CASSLSGTGRRFGYTF. The CDR3, as DNA: TGTGCCAGCAGTTTATCCGGGACAGGTCGTCGTTTTGGCTACACCTTC.